These T cell receptor beta chains were read from a single sample in a study of technical replicates of blood from several donors. The table came from immunoSEQ multiplex PCR; TCRdb's copy has only in-frame clones and leaves some out. The sample lists around 69,000 clones; just under 97% were seen once. The sample taken for sequencing was T cells isolated from PBMCs. The receptors come from a human donor in good health. Both conserved end residues are part of each CDR3. The order of the fields is V gene, CDR3 length, J gene, clone size, D gene, CDR3 DNA, CDR3 protein. A D gene is named only where the DNA matches it firmly. Clone size is stated in some rows and not others, as once, few, many or a class when expanded.

>TRBV7-9|18|TRBJ1-2|.|TRBD1
TGTGCCAGCAGCTTAGAGGCGCCGGGACAGGGGGCAAACTATGGCTACACCTTC
CASSLEAPGQGANYGYTF
>TRBV4-1|15|TRBJ1-1|.|TRBD1
TGCGCCAGCAGTCTCAGGGGGCAGGGGGACACTGAAGCTTTCTTT
CASSLRGQGDTEAFF
>TRBV2|16|TRBJ1-1|.|.
TGTGCCAGCACTGGGACTTTTATACTACGGAACACTGAAGCTTTCTTT
CASTGTFILRNTEAFF
>TRBV9|13|TRBJ2-7|.|TRBD1
TGTGCCAGCAGCTTAGGGGGCCTACGCGAGCAGTACTTC
CASSLGGLREQYF
>TRBV5-1|16|TRBJ1-1|.|.
TGCGCCAGCAGCTTAGGTCCACGCGGGGGAAACACTGAAGCTTTCTTT
CASSLGPRGGNTEAFF
>TRBV2|13|TRBJ2-2|.|.
TGTGCCAGCAGTCTCATGGAGACCGGGGAGCTGTTTTTT
CASSLMETGELFF
>TRBV4-1|18|TRBJ2-7|.|TRBD2
TGCGCCAGCAGCCAGGTGGGACTAGCGGTAAGGAACTCCTACGAGCAGTACTTC
CASSQVGLAVRNSYEQYF
>TRBV25-1|14|TRBJ1-5|.|.
TGTGCCAGCAGTGCTCGGGGGAGCAATCAGCCCCAGCATTTT
CASSARGSNQPQHF
>TRBV28|18|TRBJ2-7|once|TRBD1
TGTGCCAGCAGTCTGCGACAGGGTGGTCCTTCGGGTTCCTACGAGCAGTACTTC
CASSLRQGGPSGSYEQYF
>TRBV7-2|17|TRBJ2-2|.|TRBD2
TGTGCCAGCAGCCTAGTCGGTAGCGGGAGTTACACCGGGGAGCTGTTTTTT
CASSLVGSGSYTGELFF
>TRBV2|13|TRBJ2-3|.|.
TGTGCCAGCAGTGACGAGAGGTTGAATACGCAGTATTTT
CASSDERLNTQYF
>TRBV9|13|TRBJ1-4|.|.
TGTGCCAGCAGCCCGTCACTGAATGAAAAACTGTTTTTT
CASSPSLNEKLFF
>TRBV7-9|15|TRBJ2-1|.|TRBD1
TGTGCCAGCAGCTTGGACAGGGTAGTGTTCAATGAGCAGTTCTTC
CASSLDRVVFNEQFF
>TRBV5-1|16|TRBJ1-6|.|TRBD1
TGCGCCAGCAGCCTGGGACAGTTCTCCTATAATTCACCCCTCCACTTT
CASSLGQFSYNSPLHF
>TRBV6-5|13|TRBJ2-7|.|.
TGTGCCAGCAGTTGGGGCAGAGTCTACGAGCAGTACTTC
CASSWGRVYEQYF
>TRBV5-1|16|TRBJ2-6|.|.
TGCGCCAGCAGCTTGGCACAGGGAGCTGGGGCCAACGTCCTGACTTTC
CASSLAQGAGANVLTF
>TRBV7-2|14|TRBJ2-7|.|TRBD2
TGTGCCAGCAGCTTATATCTGCTAGCGGGAGACCCCGGCTTC
CASSLYLLAGDPGF
>TRBV21-1|17|TRBJ2-3|.|.
TGTGCCAGCAGCAACTCCCTGCGGGGACAGTCCACAGATACGCAGTATTTT
CASSNSLRGQSTDTQYF